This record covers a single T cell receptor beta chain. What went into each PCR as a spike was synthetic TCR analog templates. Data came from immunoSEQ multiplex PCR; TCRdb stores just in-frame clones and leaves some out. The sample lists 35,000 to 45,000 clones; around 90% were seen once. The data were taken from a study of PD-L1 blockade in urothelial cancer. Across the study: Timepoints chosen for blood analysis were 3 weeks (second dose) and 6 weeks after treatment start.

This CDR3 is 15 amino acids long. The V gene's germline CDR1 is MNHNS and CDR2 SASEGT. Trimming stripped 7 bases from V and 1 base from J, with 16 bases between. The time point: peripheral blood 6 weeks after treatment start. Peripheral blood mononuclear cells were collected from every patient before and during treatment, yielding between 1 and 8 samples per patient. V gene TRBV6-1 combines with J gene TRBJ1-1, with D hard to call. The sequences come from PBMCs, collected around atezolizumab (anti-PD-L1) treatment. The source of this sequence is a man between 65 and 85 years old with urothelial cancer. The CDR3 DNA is TGTGCCAGCATAAGGACGGGAAATAGGAACACTGAAGCTTTCTTT. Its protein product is CASIRTGNRNTEAFF.